A selection of T cell receptor beta chains follows, all from one sample in a study of beta chain features in type 1 diabetes. The assay was immunoSEQ multiplex PCR, and TCRdb's table has in-frame clones only and misses some. The sample includes fewer than 350,000 clones, 15% seen only once; the top ten take approximately 0.015%. The sequenced material came from naive CD4+ T cells from blood. These receptors were obtained from a man younger than 35 with type 1 diabetes. Both conserved end residues are part of each CDR3. The order of the fields is J gene, D gene, clone size, V gene, CDR3 protein, CDR3 DNA. The D gene is left open where the match is weak. Where a row states a size, it is once, few, many or the class of an expanded clone; other rows omit it.

>TRBJ2-1|NA|NA|TRBV11-3
CASSLSSYNEQFF
TGTGCCAGCAGCCTTAGCTCCTACAATGAGCAGTTCTTC
>TRBJ2-1|NA|NA|TRBV28
CASSSRYNEQFF
TGTGCCAGCAGTTCACGGTACAATGAGCAGTTCTTC
>TRBJ1-5|NA|few|TRBV30
CAWSSAGNQPQHF
TGTGCCTGGAGTTCGGCGGGCAATCAGCCCCAGCATTTT
>TRBJ1-2|NA|NA|TRBV10-3
CAIRNGRGGYTF
TGTGCCATCAGAAATGGAAGGGGTGGCTACACCTTC
>TRBJ2-5|NA|few|TRBV4-2
CASSRERQETQYF
TGTGCCAGCAGCCGGGAGCGGCAAGAGACCCAGTACTTC
>TRBJ1-5|TRBD1|NA|TRBV18
CASSPPGQANQPQHF
TGTGCCAGCTCACCACCGGGACAGGCAAATCAGCCCCAGCATTTT
>TRBJ2-5|NA|NA|TRBV29-1
CSVARLREETQYF
TGCAGCGTTGCCCGGCTCCGGGAAGAGACCCAGTACTTC
>TRBJ2-1|TRBD1|few|TRBV7-8
CASSSQAGTANNEQFF
TGTGCCAGCAGCTCCCAGGCCGGGACAGCGAACAATGAGCAGTTCTTC
>TRBJ2-7|TRBD1|NA|TRBV4-1
CASSQAGTGGSRSWYEQYF
TGCGCCAGCAGCCAGGCCGGGACAGGGGGTAGTAGGAGCTGGTACGAGCAGTACTTC
>TRBJ1-2|TRBD1|NA|TRBV9
CASSSTGTGVYGYTF
TGTGCCAGCAGCTCGACCGGGACAGGGGTCTATGGCTACACCTTC
>TRBJ1-2|NA|NA|TRBV11-2
CASSLTSMSYGYTF
TGTGCCAGCAGCTTAACCTCTATGAGCTATGGCTACACCTTC
>TRBJ1-1|NA|few|TRBV6-6
CGSGVGRSTEAFF
TGTGGGAGTGGTGTAGGGAGAAGCACTGAAGCTTTCTTT
>TRBJ2-3|TRBD2|NA|TRBV28
CASRLAGVTDTQYF
TGTGCCAGCCGTCTAGCGGGGGTCACAGATACGCAGTATTTT
>TRBJ2-3|NA|NA|TRBV10-3
CAIRKDSGSTDTQYF
TGTGCCATCAGAAAGGACAGCGGATCCACAGATACGCAGTATTTT
>TRBJ2-2|TRBD1|NA|TRBV5-1
CATMTGLALNTGELFF
TGCGCCACTATGACAGGGCTAGCCCTGAACACCGGGGAGCTGTTTTTT
>TRBJ1-1|NA|few|TRBV19
CASTSRSWATEAFF
TGTGCCAGTACCTCCCGTTCCTGGGCCACTGAAGCTTTCTTT
>TRBJ2-2|NA|few|TRBV18
CASSSGDTGGELFF
TGTGCCAGCTCATCCGGGGACACGGGCGGGGAGCTGTTTTTT
>TRBJ2-7|NA|few|TRBV19
CASTPGLSSYEQYF
TGTGCCAGTACCCCAGGGCTCTCCTCCTACGAGCAGTACTTC
>TRBJ1-5|NA|few|TRBV11-2
CASSVGPNQPQHF
TGTGCCAGCAGCGTGGGGCCTAATCAGCCCCAGCATTTT
>TRBJ2-3|NA|NA|TRBV9
CASTMGPSTDTQYF
TGTGCCAGCACCATGGGCCCGAGCACAGATACGCAGTATTTT
>TRBJ2-1|TRBD2|NA|TRBV7-9
CASSLRGGPYNEQFF
TGTGCCAGCAGCCTACGGGGGGGCCCGTACAATGAGCAGTTCTTC
>TRBJ2-7|NA|few|TRBV6-6
CASSRQGRSEQYF
TGTGCCAGCAGTAGGCAGGGTCGAAGCGAGCAGTACTTC
>TRBJ1-6|NA|NA|TRBV5-1
CASSLTRGDNSPLHF
TGCGCCAGCAGCTTAACGCGGGGGGATAATTCACCCCTCCACTTT
>TRBJ2-2|NA|few|TRBV30
CAWSGHLTGELFF
TGTGCCTGGAGCGGACATCTCACCGGGGAGCTGTTTTTT
>TRBJ1-1|NA|few|TRBV19
CAVGKKTEAFF
TGTGCCGTCGGGAAAAAGACTGAAGCTTTCTTT
>TRBJ1-1|NA|NA|TRBV5-1
CASSSALAASNTEAFF
TGCGCCAGCAGCTCCGCATTGGCCGCCTCTAACACTGAAGCTTTCTTT
>TRBJ1-4|NA|few|TRBV28
CASSLQREKLFF
TGTGCCAGCAGTTTACAGCGTGAAAAACTGTTTTTT
>TRBJ1-2|NA|NA|TRBV28
CASRGLIGVGGYTF
TGTGCCAGCAGGGGGCTGATAGGAGTTGGTGGCTACACCTTC
>TRBJ1-2|NA|NA|TRBV30
CAWSVGQRNYGYTF
TGTGCCTGGAGTGTAGGACAGCGGAACTATGGCTACACCTTC
>TRBJ2-7|NA|few|TRBV18
CASSPLAQPAYEQYF
TGTGCCAGCTCACCGCTAGCACAGCCAGCCTACGAGCAGTACTTC
>TRBJ2-2|NA|NA|TRBV28
CASSPGGTGKDTGELFF
TGTGCCAGCAGCCCAGGCGGCACAGGGAAAGACACCGGGGAGCTGTTTTTT
>TRBJ2-1|NA|NA|TRBV9
CASSVLGQGAYNEQFF
TGTGCCAGCAGCGTATTAGGTCAAGGGGCTTACAATGAGCAGTTCTTC
>TRBJ2-5|TRBD2|few|TRBV7-9
CASSRLAGGEETQYF
TGTGCCAGCAGCAGACTAGCGGGAGGGGAAGAGACCCAGTACTTC
>TRBJ1-2|TRBD1|NA|TRBV7-2
CASSPGQGGYGYTF
TGTGCCAGCAGCCCCGGACAGGGCGGCTATGGCTACACCTTC
>TRBJ2-1|NA|few|TRBV5-1
CASSERVSSYNEQFF
TGCGCCAGCAGCGAGCGGGTCAGCTCCTACAATGAGCAGTTCTTC
>TRBJ1-1|NA|NA|TRBV19
CASMGSQGSMNTEAFF
TGTGCCAGTATGGGTTCACAGGGCAGCATGAACACTGAAGCTTTCTTT
>TRBJ2-1|TRBD2|few|TRBV4-3
CASSPRIFSGVRNEQFF
TGCGCCAGCAGCCCGCGGATTTTTAGCGGGGTCCGCAATGAGCAGTTCTTC
>TRBJ2-7|NA|few|TRBV7-9
CASSSDSHFSLEQYF
TGTGCCAGCAGCTCGGACAGCCACTTTTCTCTCGAGCAGTACTTC
>TRBJ1-3|NA|NA|TRBV28
CASRQSGNTIYF
TGTGCCAGTCGACAGTCTGGAAACACCATATATTTT
>TRBJ1-1|NA|NA|TRBV6-1
CASRYDREAFF
TGTGCCAGCAGATATGACAGAGAAGCTTTCTTT
>TRBJ1-6|NA|few|TRBV27
CASGVDGGNSPLHF
TGTGCCAGCGGGGTTGACGGGGGTAATTCACCCCTCCACTTT
>TRBJ2-7|TRBD2|NA|TRBV6-5
CASSYVAGLSYEQYF
TGTGCCAGCAGTTACGTAGCGGGCCTCTCCTACGAGCAGTACTTC
>TRBJ2-5|TRBD2|NA|TRBV7-2
CASIQGSGGVKTQYF
TGTGCCAGCATCCAAGGGAGCGGGGGGGTAAAGACCCAGTACTTC
>TRBJ2-6|TRBD1|NA|TRBV29-1
CSVGTGRSGANVLTF
TGCAGCGTGGGGACAGGGAGATCTGGGGCCAACGTCCTGACTTTC
>TRBJ2-3|NA|few|TRBV7-2
CASGIDRSTDTQYF
TGTGCCAGCGGTATAGACAGAAGCACAGATACGCAGTATTTT
>TRBJ2-4|TRBD1|few|TRBV5-4
CASSRGQDQNIQYF
TGTGCCAGCAGCCGGGGACAGGACCAAAACATTCAGTACTTC
>TRBJ1-5|NA|few|TRBV28
CASSLLNQPQHF
TGTGCCAGCAGTTTACTGAATCAGCCCCAGCATTTT
>TRBJ2-1|NA|few|TRBV2
CASRETENEQFF
TGTGCCAGCAGGGAAACAGAGAATGAGCAGTTCTTC
>TRBJ2-1|TRBD2|NA|TRBV7-9
CASSPLAGGYNEQFF
TGTGCCAGCAGCCCTCTAGCGGGAGGATACAATGAGCAGTTCTTC